This TCR beta chain was captured in a study of early T cells in non-severe SARS-CoV-2 infection. V shed 0 bases and J shed 6 bases, with 17 bases lying between them. CDR1 is LGHDT and CDR2 is YNNKEL in the germline V gene (reference sequence). The CDR3 is 16 residues long. Individual cDNA molecules each received unique molecular identifiers attached to them. TCRdb independently ran MiXCR on the 5' RACE reads; one entry per CDR3 protein. Altogether tens of thousands of distinct CDR3 sequences are present, about 15% being singletons, with the ten largest covering 4.5% to 7%. This clonotype has just one count.

This sequence was found in an adult who was a healthcare worker with PCR-confirmed SARS-CoV-2 infection or an uninfected control (not recorded which). Sequenced: whole blood. V gene TRBV3-1 combines with J gene TRBJ1-1; D might be TRBD1 (5 bases). The CDR3: CASSQEVGVIIPEAFF. CDR3 nucleotide sequence: TGTGCCAGCAGCCAAGAAGTGGGGGTGATAATCCCTGAAGCTTTCTTT.